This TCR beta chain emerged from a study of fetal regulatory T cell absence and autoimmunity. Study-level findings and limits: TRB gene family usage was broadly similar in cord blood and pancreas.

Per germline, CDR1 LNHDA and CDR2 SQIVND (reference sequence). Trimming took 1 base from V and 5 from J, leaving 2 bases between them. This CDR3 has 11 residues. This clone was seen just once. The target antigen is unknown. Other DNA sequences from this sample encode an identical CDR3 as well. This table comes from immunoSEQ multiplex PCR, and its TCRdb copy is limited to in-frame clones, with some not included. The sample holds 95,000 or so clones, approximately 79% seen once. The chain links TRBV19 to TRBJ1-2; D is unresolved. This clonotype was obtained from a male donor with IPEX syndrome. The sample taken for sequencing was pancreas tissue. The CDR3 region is CASSIGYGYTF. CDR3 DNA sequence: TGTGCCAGTAGTATAGGTTATGGCTACACCTTC.